This T cell receptor beta chain was identified in a study of blood T cell repertoires in COVID-19. Looking at the study overall: Each recovered donor of Cohort 3 presented with two negative PCRs, clearance, or symptom resolution. Samples came from the United States, Italy and Spain, spanning acute and convalescent COVID-19. In each case, the material was cDNA or gDNA derived from T cells, B-cell-depleted T cells, or PBMCs.

Those who participated ranged in age from about 18 to 89 years and resided in 20 to 30 US areas. Only in-frame clones appear in the TCRdb table, and some are missing; sequencing was by immunoSEQ multiplex PCR. The sample shows 200,000 to 250,000 clones, more than 75% of them seen only once. The receptor was derived from a young man in a cohort exposed to, infected with or recovered from COVID-19 (not recorded which). Input material: PBMCs or T cells enriched from blood (not recorded which).

In DNA form, the CDR3 reads TGCGCCAGCAGCTTGGGACTAGCGGGAACCGCCGGAGAGACCCAGTACTTC. Its protein product is CASSLGLAGTAGETQYF. The chain recombines TRBV5-1 with TRBJ2-5, with 11 bases lining up with TRBD2. CDR3 length: 17 amino acids. Germline trimming cut 0 bases from V and 4 bases from J; bases unmatched to any gene: 8. The V gene's germline CDR1 is SGHRS and CDR2 YFSETQ.